This note documents a single TCR beta chain sequence. These data originate in a study of blood T cell repertoires in COVID-19. In the study overall: Spain, Italy and the United States supplied samples that represented acute and convalescent COVID-19. PBMCs, B-cell-depleted T cells, or T cells provided the cDNA or gDNA that made up the material.

Trimming took 8 bases from V and 6 from J, leaving 40 bases between them. The CDR3 is 21 residues long. Original data processing: Estimation of nucleated cell counts relied on the amplification of reference gene primers. Measured with immunoSEQ multiplex PCR; TCRdb has only the in-frame clones, and not every one. V, J and clone size are those of that table, while D and trimming were read from the DNA. The table lists 200,000 to 300,000 clones, roughly 86% of them singletons. Material for sequencing was peripheral blood. This receptor was taken from a human donor in a cohort sampled during active COVID-19. The chain links TRBV23-1 to TRBJ1-1; possibly TRBD1 for D (5 bases). TRBV23-1 is placed among ORFs of uncertain function. The CDR3 sequence is CASRIGGALGEGIFFRAEAFF. Written as DNA, the CDR3 is TGCGCCAGCCGAATAGGTGGGGCATTAGGGGAGGGGATTTTTTTTAGGGCTGAAGCTTTCTTT.